Following are 18 T cell receptor beta chains from one sample sequenced in a study of blood T cell repertoires in COVID-19. TCRdb keeps only in-frame clones here, not all; method: immunoSEQ multiplex PCR. The table has 68,000 or so clones, 75% to 90% seen once; the top ten hold approximately 8.4%. What was sequenced was peripheral blood. These receptors came from a man aged 25-45 years with acute or convalescent COVID-19.

V and J are TRBV10-3 and TRBJ2-5; 9 nucleotides line up with TRBD2. J lost 4 bases, V lost 0 bases, and 3 bases had no gene match. Germline CDR1 is ENHRY and CDR2 is SYGVKD. This CDR3 spans 15 amino acids. Here the CDR3 reads CAISESLLAGETQYF. The CDR3 nucleotides read TGTGCCATCAGTGAGTCTTTACTAGCGGGAGAGACCCAGTACTTC.

The chain employs TRBV9 and TRBJ2-5, with TRBD2 identical over 10 bases. Germline CDR1 reads SGDLS; CDR2 reads YYNGEE. Trimming took 2 bases from V and 5 from J; bases not matched to a gene: 9. The CDR3 covers 16 residues. DNA of the CDR3: TGTGCCAGCAGCGTGCTAGCGGGAGAGGGATGGGAGACCCAGTACTTC. Amino acids: CASSVLAGEGWETQYF.

This sequence joins TRBV28 and TRBJ1-1; no firm D call. Germline lookup yields CDR1 MDHEN and CDR2 SYDVKM. The CDR3 has 14 residues. Trimming pared 9 bases from V and 5 bases from J, leaving 19 bases between. The CDR3 bases are TGTGCCAGTTGGCCGGAGGGCCCGTGGACTGAAGCTTTCTTT. Translating it yields CASWPEGPWTEAFF.

The V and J genes are TRBV30 and TRBJ2-5; TRBD2 matches 8 bases. The V and J ends lost 4 bases and 5 bases, in that order; junction bases with no gene match: 3. Germline assignment: CDR1 GTSNPN and CDR2 SVGIG (reference sequence). The CDR3 consists of 12 residues. CDR3 nucleotides: TGTGCCTGGACTGCGGGAGGTGAGACCCAGTACTTC. Amino acid sequence: CAWTAGGETQYF.

The chain uses TRBV28 and TRBJ2-2; 8 bases align to TRBD2. The CDR3 has 16 residues. The germline CDR1 and CDR2 sequences are MDHEN and SYDVKM. V trimming: 7 bases; J trimming: 1 base; junction bases outside the gene matches: 8. The CDR3 region is CASIASGSRNTGELFF. The CDR3, as DNA: TGTGCCAGCATTGCCAGCGGGAGTAGGAACACCGGGGAGCTGTTTTTT.

Concerning this clone: At one of its ends the junction is not consistent with the germline gene, which may arise from a read error. The J gene is TRBJ1-2, the V gene TRBV7-7, with 7 bases that match TRBD1. CDR3 length equals 15 residues. Germline CDR1 is SSHAT and CDR2 is FNYEAQ (reference sequence). CDR3 in amino acids: CASSYYDRENYGYTF. In nucleotides, the CDR3 is TGTGCTAGCAGCTACTATGACAGGGAGAACTATGGCTACACCTTC.

This chain links TRBV6-6 with TRBJ2-3, with TRBD2 matching over 12 bases. CDR1 and CDR2 from the germline V gene are MNHNY and SVGAGI (reference sequence). The CDR3 sequence is 17 residues long. Trimming at V came to 5 bases and at J to 2 bases, leaving 8 bases not matched to a gene. CDR3 protein: CASSPRLAGANTDTQYF. CDR3 coding DNA: TGTGCCAGCAGTCCCAGACTAGCGGGAGCCAACACAGATACGCAGTATTTT.

J is TRBJ2-7 and V is TRBV10-3; TRBD2 aligns across 11 bases. Germline CDR1 is ENHRY and CDR2 is SYGVKD. V shed 9 bases and J 6 bases; nucleotides not matched to a gene: 7. The CDR3 sequence is 13 residues long. CDR3 region: CAITSGSPIEQYF. Here the CDR3 DNA reads TGTGCCATAACTAGCGGGAGTCCCATCGAGCAGTACTTC.

CDR3 DNA sequence: TGTGCCAGCAGCCTGGAGGGTCAGCCCCAGCATTTT. Its translation: CASSLEGQPQHF. The chain carries TRBV7-9 and TRBJ1-5; no definite D call. The CDR3 is made up of 12 amino acids. CDR1 and CDR2 (germline): SEHNR, FQNEAQ (reference sequence). The V end was cut by 5 bases, the J end by 6 bases, with 8 bases between.

V usage is TRBV6-5 and J usage is TRBJ2-4; 10 bases align to TRBD2. The germline V gene has CDR1 MNHEY and CDR2 SVGAGI. J lost 5 bases, V lost 3 bases, and 4 bases had no gene match. The CDR3 is 15 amino acids. The CDR3 nucleotides read TGTGCCAGCAGTTATTTAGCGGGAGGACAAAACATTCAGTACTTC. It yields the protein CASSYLAGGQNIQYF.

V usage is TRBV10-3 and J usage is TRBJ1-3; no definite D call. This CDR3 contains 14 residues. Germline CDR1 ENHRY, CDR2 SYGVKD. V dropped 3 bases and J dropped 4 bases, with 10 bases sitting between them. The CDR3 region is CAISDLVAGNTIYF. Written as DNA, the CDR3 is TGTGCCATCAGTGACCTGGTAGCCGGAAACACCATATATTTT.

In its sample, this clone was seen a few times. This chain joins TRBV4-1 and TRBJ2-1; D is uncertain. Germline CDR1 and CDR2: MGHRA and YSYEKL. Trimming cost V 3 bases and J 3 bases, with 12 bases left between them. CDR3 length: 15 residues. The CDR3 DNA reads as TGCGCCAGCAGCCAGGTACTGAATGGCTACAATGAGCAGTTCTTC. It is translated as CASSQVLNGYNEQFF.

The chain recombines TRBV30 with TRBJ2-1, with TRBD2 matching over 9 bases. Germline trimming cut 0 bases from V and 7 bases from J; bases unmatched to any gene: 10. From germline, CDR1 is GTSNPN and CDR2 SVGIG (reference sequence). The CDR3 spans 16 residues. CDR3 region: CAWSVALAGVKNEQFF. The CDR3 nucleotides are TGTGCCTGGAGTGTAGCCTTAGCGGGAGTGAAAAATGAGCAGTTCTTC. Combining the CDR3 with reference TRBV30 and TRBJ2-1 gives the whole variable domain SQTIHQWPATLVQPVGSPLSLECTVEGTSNPNLYWYRQAAGRGLQLLFYSVGIGQISSEVPQNLSASRPQDRQFILSSKKLLLSDSGFYLCAWSVALAGVKNEQFFGPGTRLTVL.

Written as DNA, the CDR3 is TGTGCCAGCAGTTACAGCATGAACACTGAAGCTTTCTTT. Amino acids: CASSYSMNTEAFF. The V call is TRBV6-5, the J call TRBJ1-1; D uncertain. The CDR3 length is 13 residues. V lost 2 bases and J 0 bases, leaving 4 bases between the germline ends. The germline V gene has CDR1 MNHEY and CDR2 SVGAGI.

The CDR3 bases are TGTGTCAGAAGCTGGTCCCTAGTCACCACCGGGGAGCTGTTTTTT. Its translation is CVRSWSLVTTGELFF. The genes are TRBV7-5 and TRBJ2-2; the D call of TRBD2 is as the table states it, not checked on the DNA. TRBV7-5 is reported as a pseudogene. This CDR3 is built from 15 residues.

This chain links TRBV19 with TRBJ2-7, with TRBD2 matching 7 bases. V shed 3 bases, J shed 7 bases, and the junction held 9 bases outside the gene matches. The CDR3 totals 14 residues. Germline lookup yields CDR1 LNHDA and CDR2 SQIVND (reference sequence). The CDR3 sequence: CASSISIGRLEQYF. CDR3 sequence (DNA): TGTGCCAGTAGTATTTCCATCGGGAGGCTAGAGCAGTACTTC.

V gene TRBV7-9 combines with J gene TRBJ2-3, with TRBD1 identical over 10 bases. The junction had 0 bases not matched to a gene; V was cut back by 5 bases and J by 1 base. This CDR3 region has 14 residues. Germline V gene sequence: CDR1 SEHNR, CDR2 FQNEAQ (reference sequence). CDR3 sequence: CASSGTGGTDTQYF. CDR3 nucleotide sequence: TGTGCCAGCAGCGGGACAGGGGGCACAGATACGCAGTATTTT.

This clone was found once. This chain joins TRBV10-2 and TRBJ1-1; D gene ambiguous. The germline V gene encodes CDR1 WSHSY and CDR2 SAAADI. CDR3 size: 11 residues. Deletions cut 3 bases from V and 8 bases from J, with 7 bases between. The CDR3 DNA reads TGCGCCAGCAGTGATGCCCGGGAAGCTTTCTTT. Translating it yields CASSDAREAFF.